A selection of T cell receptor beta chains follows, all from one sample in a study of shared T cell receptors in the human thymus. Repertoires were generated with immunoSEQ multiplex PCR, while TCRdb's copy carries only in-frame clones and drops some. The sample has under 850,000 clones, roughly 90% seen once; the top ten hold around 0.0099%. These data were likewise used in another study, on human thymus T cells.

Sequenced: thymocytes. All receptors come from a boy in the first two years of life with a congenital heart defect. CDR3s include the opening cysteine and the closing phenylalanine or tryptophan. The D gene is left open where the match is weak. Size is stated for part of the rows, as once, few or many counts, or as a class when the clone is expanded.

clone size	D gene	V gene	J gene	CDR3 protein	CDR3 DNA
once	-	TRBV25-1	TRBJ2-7	CASSGPYYEQYF	TGTGCCAGTTCGGGTCCCTACTACGAGCAGTACTTC
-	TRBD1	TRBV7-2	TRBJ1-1	CASSSLGQGDSRTEAFF	TGTGCCAGCAGCTCCCTGGGCCAGGGGGATTCGAGAACTGAAGCTTTCTTT
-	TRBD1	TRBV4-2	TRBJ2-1	CASSHLTGGFGHNEQFF	TGTGCCAGCAGCCACCTAACAGGGGGCTTCGGGCACAATGAGCAGTTCTTC
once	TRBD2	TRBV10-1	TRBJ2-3	CASSDTPGLFSDTQYF	TGCGCCAGCAGCGACACCCCGGGACTATTTTCGGATACGCAGTATTTT
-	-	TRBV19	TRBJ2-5	CASSMVRGQETQYF	TGTGCCAGTAGTATGGTCAGGGGCCAAGAGACCCAGTACTTC
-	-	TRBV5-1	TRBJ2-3	CASSLGHHTDTQYF	TGCGCCAGCAGCTTGGGACACCACACAGATACGCAGTATTTT
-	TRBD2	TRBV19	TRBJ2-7	CASSIRAGGFNEQYF	TGTGCCAGTAGTATCAGGGCGGGAGGGTTCAACGAGCAGTACTTC
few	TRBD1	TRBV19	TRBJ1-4	CAVEGAHNEKLFF	TGTGCCGTTGAGGGGGCACATAATGAAAAACTGTTTTTT
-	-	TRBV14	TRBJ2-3	CASSQDVGPDADTQYF	TGTGCCAGCAGCCAAGACGTTGGGCCGGATGCAGATACGCAGTATTTT
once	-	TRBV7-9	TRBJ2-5	CASSSRTGGAQETQYF	TGTGCCAGCAGCTCCCGGACTGGGGGGGCCCAAGAGACCCAGTACTTC
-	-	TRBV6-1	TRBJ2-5	CASSEELARETQYF	TGTGCCAGCAGTGAAGAATTAGCTCGGGAGACCCAGTACTTC
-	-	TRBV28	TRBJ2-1	CASSWARGSGEQFF	TGTGCCAGCAGTTGGGCCCGGGGATCGGGAGAGCAGTTCTTC
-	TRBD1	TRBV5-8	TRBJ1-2	CASSLARLPGQGLSSGYTF	TGTGCCAGCAGCTTGGCCCGACTCCCGGGACAGGGGCTCTCAAGTGGCTACACCTTC
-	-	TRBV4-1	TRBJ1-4	CASSQPPPIGRWATNEKLFF	TGCGCCAGCAGCCAGCCACCCCCAATTGGCAGGTGGGCAACTAATGAAAAACTGTTTTTT
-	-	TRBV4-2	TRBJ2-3	CASSQDSAAGYHTDTQYF	TGTGCCAGCAGCCAAGACTCCGCGGCGGGATATCACACAGATACGCAGTATTTT
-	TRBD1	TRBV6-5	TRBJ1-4	CASSNRTGSNEKLFF	TGTGCCAGCAGTAACCGGACAGGAAGTAATGAAAAACTGTTTTTT
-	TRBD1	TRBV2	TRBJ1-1	CASSRTGDTEAFF	TGTGCCAGCAGTCGAACAGGGGACACTGAAGCTTTCTTT